The 15 T cell receptor beta chains in this list originate from one sample, sequenced in a study of identical twins. One entry per CDR3 protein results from TCRdb running MiXCR on the 5' RACE reads. Of 310,000 or so distinct CDR3 sequences listed, about 8.3% are singletons. Separately, the same data were catalogued under a study of yellow fever vaccine responses in identical twins.

Sequences were obtained from memory (CD45RO+) T cells sorted from blood. The origin of the receptors is a woman younger than 30 in good health.

This clonotype was detected many times. V usage is TRBV12-3 or TRBV12-4 and J usage is TRBJ1-5, with 8 bases identical to TRBD1. The CDR3 is 14 residues long. Trimming took 6 bases from V and 4 from J; bases not matched to a gene: 5. CDR3 loop: CASSRRQGNQPQHF. The CDR3 DNA sequence: TGTGCCAGCAGCCGTCGACAGGGGAATCAGCCCCAGCATTTT.

This clonotype was found many times. The chain links TRBV12-3 or TRBV12-4 to TRBJ2-7, with TRBD2 matching over 8 bases. CDR3 size: 13 residues. V shed 7 bases and J 6 bases; nucleotides not matched to a gene: 8. The chain's CDR3 is CASTPNGTSEQYF. The CDR3, as DNA: TGTGCCAGCACTCCCAACGGGACTAGCGAGCAGTACTTC.

Only a few counts were recorded for this clonotype. J is TRBJ2-5 and V is TRBV7-2; D gene ambiguous. Germline V gene sequence: CDR1 SGHTA, CDR2 FQGNSA. This CDR3 is built from 17 residues. V was cut by 4 bases and J by 5 bases, with 23 bases left in between. The CDR3 DNA follows: TGTGCCAGCAGCTCCCCCCAAGCGACCACTGCCAGGGAGACCCAGTACTTC. It yields the protein CASSSPQATTARETQYF.

This clonotype was counted ten times or more. This sequence joins TRBV7-2 and TRBJ2-2; possibly TRBD2 for D (6 bases). V was shortened by 5 bases and J by 6 bases, with 10 bases between the two germline ends. Looked up from germline, CDR1 is SGHTA and CDR2 is FQGNSA. CDR3 length: 13 amino acids. The CDR3 reads CASSGWRAGELFF. The CDR3 coding sequence is TGTGCCAGCAGCGGATGGAGGGCCGGGGAGCTGTTTTTT.

In this sample, this clonotype turned up many times. The gene calls are TRBV28 and TRBJ2-7, with D perhaps TRBD1 (6 bases). V dropped 10 bases and J dropped 6 bases, with 16 bases sitting between them. The CDR3 is made up of 12 amino acids. CDR1 is MDHEN and CDR2 is SYDVKM in the germline V gene. The CDR3 bases are TGTGCCACCCAACTCAGCAGGGGCGAGCAGTACGTC. The encoded protein is CATQLSRGEQYV.

This clonotype was recorded a few times. The chain employs TRBV7-3 and TRBJ2-3, with 7 positions matching TRBD2. Germline lookup yields CDR1 SGHTA and CDR2 FQGTGA. The V gene end was trimmed by 5 bases and the J gene end by 1 base; junction bases not matched to a gene: 12. The CDR3 is 17 residues long. CDR3 in DNA: TGTGCCAGCAGCCAATCCCCGGGGGGAGCTGGCACAGATACGCAGTATTTT. Protein sequence: CASSQSPGGAGTDTQYF.

The genes are TRBV11-3 and TRBJ2-4; D gene unclear. Between the trimmed V and J ends, which lost 0 bases and 1 base, there was a span of 1 base. The CDR3 has 13 residues. Per the germline V gene, CDR1 is SGHNT and CDR2 is YENEEA. The CDR3 is CASSLDAKNIQYF. CDR3 DNA sequence: TGTGCCAGCAGCTTAGATGCCAAAAACATTCAGTACTTC.

The CDR3 is CSASNPEKTQYF. CDR3 in DNA: TGCAGTGCTAGCAACCCAGAGAAGACCCAGTACTTC. V and J are TRBV20-1 and TRBJ2-5; D is unresolved. Germline lookup yields CDR1 DFQATT and CDR2 SNEGSKA (reference sequence). The CDR3 is made up of 12 amino acids. Between the trimmed V and J ends, which lost 3 bases and 6 bases, there was a span of 11 bases.

This chain connects TRBV6-1 to TRBJ2-1; 13 nucleotides match TRBD2. Per the germline V gene, CDR1 is MNHNS and CDR2 is SASEGT. V shed 5 bases, J shed 6 bases, and the junction held 10 bases outside the gene matches. The CDR3 has 17 amino acids. The CDR3 loop is CASSRRHRTSGSNEQFF. CDR3 nucleotide sequence: TGTGCCAGCAGTCGACGCCACCGGACTAGCGGGAGCAATGAGCAGTTCTTC.

CDR3 residues: CASSLGPTSSETQYF. CDR3 bases: TGCGCCAGCAGCTTAGGCCCTACTAGTTCAGAGACCCAGTACTTC. The chain uses TRBV5-1 and TRBJ2-5; D possibly corresponds to TRBD2 (5 bases). The CDR3 loop spans 15 amino acids. Trimming shortened V by 2 bases and J by 4 bases, and 15 bases separated the two germline ends. Germline V gene lookup returns CDR1 SGHRS and CDR2 YFSETQ. The full variable domain, completed using reference TRBV5-1 and TRBJ2-5, is KAGVTQTPRYLIKTRGQQVTLSCSPISGHRSVSWYQQTPGQGLQFLFEYFSETQRNKGNFPGRFSGRQFSNSRSEMNVSTLELGDSALYLCASSLGPTSSETQYFGPGTRLLVL.

Many counts were recorded for this clonotype. The rearrangement links TRBV20-1 to TRBJ2-5; the D gene could be TRBD1 or TRBD2 (6 bases each). Trimming pared 6 bases from V and 5 bases from J, leaving 10 bases between. Germline V lookup: CDR1 DFQATT, CDR2 SNEGSKA (reference sequence). This CDR3 is 11 amino acids long. CDR3 in amino acids: CSAIGGETQYF. The DNA for the CDR3 is TGCAGTGCCATAGGGGGGGAGACCCAGTACTTC.

The chain recombines TRBV24-1 with TRBJ1-5; tentative D call: TRBD1 (6 bases). The V and J ends lost 7 bases and 7 bases respectively, with 13 bases between them. The V gene's germline CDR1 is KGHDR and CDR2 SFDVKD. The CDR3 is 13 amino acids. This CDR3 is CATSRDTSQPQHF. The CDR3 region has the DNA TGTGCCACCAGCCGGGACACTTCCCAGCCCCAGCATTTT.

The J gene is TRBJ1-5, the V gene TRBV6-1, with a tentative D call TRBD1 (5 bases). The CDR3 is made up of 15 amino acids. Germline V gene sequence: CDR1 MNHNS, CDR2 SASEGT. V lost 1 base and J 7 bases, leaving 14 bases between the germline ends. The CDR3 bases are TGTGCCAGCAGTGAAGAGGGTGGGGGGTACCAGCCCCAGCATTTT. Translation: CASSEEGGGYQPQHF.

V and J are TRBV6-1 and TRBJ2-2; D perhaps matches TRBD2 (6 bases). V was pared by 6 bases and J by 0 bases, with 20 bases between. The germline V gene encodes CDR1 MNHNS and CDR2 SASEGT. The CDR3 loop spans 18 amino acids. The CDR3 is CASRKDSPGSANTGELFF. The CDR3 DNA reads TGTGCCAGCAGAAAAGACAGCCCCGGGAGCGCGAACACCGGGGAGCTGTTTTTT.

This clonotype was picked up a small number of times. The genes are TRBV7-9 and TRBJ2-2, with 12 bases aligning to TRBD2. CDR3 length: 17 amino acids. Per the germline V gene, CDR1 is SEHNR and CDR2 is FQNEAQ (reference sequence). Losses at the gene ends were 4 bases for V and 6 bases for J; bases not matched to a gene: 9. In DNA form, the CDR3 reads TGTGCCAGCAGCTCGAGGCTAGCGGGAGGGCCAGCCGGGGAGCTGTTTTTT. Amino acids: CASSSRLAGGPAGELFF.